These 5 T cell receptor beta chains share one sample of origin, sequenced in a study of molecular identifiers for immune sequencing clone quantification. In TCRdb, the PCR reads were re-called with MiXCR into one record per CDR3 protein. The table lists a few hundred thousand distinct CDR3 sequences, roughly a fifth of them singletons, with around 0.86% in the top ten. Specimen: naive CD8+ T cells from blood, with Jurkat cell RNA spiked in. Subset described: FACS-sorted CD8+CD4-CCR7+CD45RA+ naive T cells. The origin of the receptors is a human donor in good health. Some libraries in this study had Jurkat cell RNA spiked in.

Comment on this clonotype: A read error may be the cause here, since a much bigger clone is one base away. This chain uses TRBV7-9 with TRBJ2-7, with D tentatively TRBD1 (5 bases). V dropped 5 bases and J dropped 1 base, with 12 bases sitting between them. Germline V gene sequence: CDR1 SEHNR, CDR2 FQNEAQ (reference sequence). The CDR3 has 14 amino acids. Here the CDR3 DNA reads TGTGCCAGCAGCCCCCCGACAGAATCCTACGAGCAGTACTTC. As protein: CASSPPTESYEQYF.

The CDR3 here is CAWGQGAGTGELFF. The CDR3, as DNA: TGTGCCTGGGGCCAAGGGGCGGGCACCGGGGAGCTGTTTTTT. The rearrangement links TRBV30 to TRBJ2-2; the D call may be TRBD1 or TRBD2 (5 bases each). The V end was cut by 5 bases, the J end by 4 bases, with 14 bases between. The CDR3 runs 14 residues. In germline, CDR1 is GTSNPN, CDR2 SVGIG (reference sequence).

This sequence joins TRBV19 and TRBJ2-7, with a tentative D call TRBD1 (6 bases). Germline V lookup: CDR1 LNHDA, CDR2 SQIVND (reference sequence). There are 13 residues in the CDR3. V was shortened by 5 bases and J by 2 bases, with 10 bases between the two germline ends. Here the CDR3 reads CASSDTGPYEQYF. In nucleotides, the CDR3 is TGTGCCAGTAGTGACACAGGGCCCTACGAGCAGTACTTC.

Comments on this clonotype: Sequence at one end of the junction differs from germline and may be a read error. The rearrangement links TRBV5-3 to TRBJ1-1, with a possible D match to TRBD1 (6 bases). TRBV5-3 is placed among ORFs of uncertain function. There are 13 residues in the CDR3. The CDR3 here is CASSVTGFPEALF. In nucleotides, the CDR3 is TGTGCCAGCAGCGTCACAGGGTTTCCTGAAGCTCTTTTT.

The chain links TRBV12-3 or TRBV12-4 to TRBJ2-5; 12 bases fit TRBD2. This CDR3 region has 18 residues. V gave up 0 bases and J gave up 2 bases; unmatched junction bases: 7. The CDR3 here is CASSLASILAGGQETQYF. In DNA, the CDR3 is TGTGCCAGCAGTTTAGCCTCAATACTAGCGGGGGGTCAAGAGACCCAGTACTTC.